A selection of T cell receptor beta chains follows, all from one sample in a study of blood T cell repertoires in COVID-19. The repertoire was sequenced with immunoSEQ multiplex PCR; TCRdb's copy has only in-frame clones and lacks some. The repertoire holds roughly 160,000 clones, with approximately 83% as singletons. The specimen sequenced was peripheral blood. The receptors come from a man between 65 and 80 years old with active or convalescent COVID-19. The CDR3 runs from the conserved cysteine through the conserved F or W.

v_call: TRBV6-5; j_call: TRBJ1-2; cdr3_aa: CASRSPGGFGYTF
v_call: TRBV5-1; j_call: TRBJ1-2; cdr3_aa: CASSLVVVGGNYGYTF
v_call: TRBV3-1/TRBV3-2; j_call: TRBJ1-2; cdr3_aa: CASSQQGAHGYTF
v_call: TRBV3-1/TRBV3-2; j_call: TRBJ2-2; cdr3_aa: CASSQDLGTGRTGELFF
v_call: TRBV5-8; j_call: TRBJ2-1; cdr3_aa: CASSPPNVNEQFF
v_call: TRBV11-3; j_call: TRBJ2-7; cdr3_aa: CASSLGTESYEQYF
v_call: TRBV9; j_call: TRBJ2-2; cdr3_aa: CASSMGGGGTTGELFF
v_call: TRBV27; j_call: TRBJ2-7; cdr3_aa: CASSRTSGGLYEQYF
v_call: TRBV7-9; j_call: TRBJ2-2; cdr3_aa: CASSLVWGSFTGELFF
v_call: TRBV12-3/TRBV12-4; j_call: TRBJ1-5; cdr3_aa: CASSTDSYQPQHF
v_call: TRBV24-1; j_call: TRBJ2-2; cdr3_aa: CATSDVNTGELFF
v_call: TRBV6-2/TRBV6-3; j_call: TRBJ2-7; cdr3_aa: CASSTLTGLGEQYF
v_call: TRBV6-5; j_call: TRBJ1-1; cdr3_aa: CASSSTLGQANTEAFF
v_call: TRBV28; j_call: TRBJ2-2; cdr3_aa: CASSRYLDHTGELFF
v_call: TRBV11-2; j_call: TRBJ2-7; cdr3_aa: CASSVAGTGVAEQYF
v_call: TRBV5-1; j_call: TRBJ2-1; cdr3_aa: CASSWDTYNEQFF
v_call: TRBV6-5; j_call: TRBJ1-5; cdr3_aa: CASRVTGTNQPQHF
v_call: TRBV28; j_call: TRBJ1-2; cdr3_aa: CASSFRNRYGYTF
v_call: TRBV28; j_call: TRBJ1-5; cdr3_aa: CASSSPDSYQPQHF
v_call: TRBV19; j_call: TRBJ2-5; cdr3_aa: CASRGFKETQYF
v_call: TRBV28; j_call: TRBJ1-3; cdr3_aa: CASRKQGDTIYF
v_call: TRBV7-9; j_call: TRBJ2-1; cdr3_aa: CASSWAGLNEQFF
v_call: TRBV30; j_call: TRBJ1-5; cdr3_aa: CAWSVLGNQPQHF
v_call: TRBV11-2; j_call: TRBJ2-7; cdr3_aa: CASSLEPGGEQYF
v_call: TRBV30; j_call: TRBJ1-5; cdr3_aa: CASGQGAGSNQPQHF
v_call: TRBV11-1; j_call: TRBJ2-5; cdr3_aa: CASSLARRDRGLETQYF
v_call: TRBV28; j_call: TRBJ1-5; cdr3_aa: CASSRTGGGNQPQHF
v_call: TRBV10-2; j_call: TRBJ1-2; cdr3_aa: CASSESAGLYGYTF
v_call: TRBV11-3; j_call: TRBJ2-5; cdr3_aa: CASSHRGGETQYF
v_call: TRBV7-9; j_call: TRBJ2-2; cdr3_aa: CASSSASRGAGATGELFF
v_call: TRBV5-6; j_call: TRBJ1-2; cdr3_aa: CASSIGDRGGTGYGYTF
v_call: TRBV15; j_call: TRBJ2-1; cdr3_aa: CATSRDLASGNEQFF
v_call: TRBV7-6; j_call: TRBJ1-1; cdr3_aa: CASSSSGTLNTEAFF
v_call: TRBV6-1; j_call: TRBJ1-6; cdr3_aa: CASSEMDRDNSPLHF
v_call: TRBV7-9; j_call: TRBJ2-1; cdr3_aa: CATTPPQSFNNEQFF
v_call: TRBV6-5; j_call: TRBJ2-7; cdr3_aa: CASSLRQGVKQYF
v_call: TRBV9; j_call: TRBJ2-7; cdr3_aa: CASSVEGGYYEQYF
v_call: TRBV5-1; j_call: TRBJ2-5; cdr3_aa: CASTWTGGYETQYF
v_call: TRBV15; j_call: TRBJ1-4; cdr3_aa: CATSRGQLNEKLFF
v_call: TRBV25-1; j_call: TRBJ2-7; cdr3_aa: CASSADLSGRGYEQYF
v_call: TRBV5-8; j_call: TRBJ2-3; cdr3_aa: CASSLRTGSDTQYF
v_call: TRBV15; j_call: TRBJ2-6; cdr3_aa: CATSKGQGDSGANVLTF
v_call: TRBV28; j_call: TRBJ1-2; cdr3_aa: CASTFPENYGYTF